A selection of T cell receptor beta chains follows, all from one sample in a study of blood T cell repertoires in COVID-19. Clones were read by immunoSEQ multiplex PCR, and TCRdb kept only the in-frame ones, dropping some. Among about 100,000 clones, roughly 88% were seen once, and the ten largest hold roughly 6.5%. Sequenced input: peripheral blood. The source is a woman aged 60-75 years with acute or convalescent COVID-19. Both conserved end residues are part of each CDR3. D genes are given only for firm matches. Where a row states a size, it is once, few, many or the class of an expanded clone; other rows omit it.

clone_size: NA
d_call: NA
j_call: TRBJ1-1
v_call: TRBV5-1
cdr3_aa: CASSPLTVNTEAFF
cdr3_nt: TGCGCCAGCAGCCCTTTGACAGTGAACACTGAAGCTTTCTTT

clone_size: NA
d_call: NA
j_call: TRBJ1-4
v_call: TRBV7-9
cdr3_aa: CASSLSVAPNEKLFF
cdr3_nt: TGTGCCAGCAGCTTATCCGTGGCCCCGAACGAAAAACTGTTTTTT

clone_size: NA
d_call: NA
j_call: TRBJ2-7
v_call: TRBV3-1/TRBV3-2
cdr3_aa: CASSQRGTYEQYF
cdr3_nt: TGTGCCAGCAGCCAAAGGGGTACCTACGAGCAGTACTTC

clone_size: NA
d_call: NA
j_call: TRBJ2-6
v_call: TRBV9
cdr3_aa: CASSVSGQAGANVLTF
cdr3_nt: TGTGCCAGCAGCGTCTCCGGACAAGCTGGGGCCAACGTCCTGACTTTC

clone_size: NA
d_call: TRBD1
j_call: TRBJ1-3
v_call: TRBV6-5
cdr3_aa: CASSSSLAQGGNTIYF
cdr3_nt: TGTGCCAGCAGTTCAAGCCTCGCACAGGGGGGAAACACCATATATTTT

clone_size: few
d_call: NA
j_call: TRBJ1-3
v_call: TRBV24-1
cdr3_aa: CATQGSGNTIYF
cdr3_nt: TGTGCCACCCAGGGCTCTGGAAACACCATATATTTT

clone_size: NA
d_call: NA
j_call: TRBJ2-7
v_call: TRBV21-1
cdr3_aa: CASSKVGSGVYSYEQYF
cdr3_nt: TGTGCCAGCAGCAAAGTGGGTAGCGGGGTCTACTCCTACGAGCAGTACTTC

clone_size: NA
d_call: NA
j_call: TRBJ1-1
v_call: TRBV4-1
cdr3_aa: CASSQVGQVNTEAFF
cdr3_nt: TGCGCCAGCAGCCAAGTGGGGCAGGTGAACACTGAAGCTTTCTTT

clone_size: NA
d_call: TRBD1
j_call: TRBJ1-1
v_call: TRBV28
cdr3_aa: CAGTGGRRTEAFF
cdr3_nt: TGTGCCGGGACAGGGGGCAGAAGGACTGAAGCTTTCTTT

clone_size: NA
d_call: NA
j_call: TRBJ1-1
v_call: TRBV6-5
cdr3_aa: CASKASPDIHAFF
cdr3_nt: TGTGCCAGCAAAGCTTCTCCCGACATCCACGCTTTCTTT

clone_size: medium-sized
d_call: TRBD2
j_call: TRBJ2-5
v_call: TRBV2
cdr3_aa: CASSARLAGQETQYF
cdr3_nt: TGTGCCAGCAGTGCAAGACTAGCGGGACAAGAGACCCAGTACTTC

clone_size: NA
d_call: NA
j_call: TRBJ1-2
v_call: TRBV28
cdr3_aa: CASIGGRVYGYTF
cdr3_nt: TGTGCCAGCATCGGGGGAAGGGTCTATGGCTACACCTTC

clone_size: once
d_call: TRBD1
j_call: TRBJ1-1
v_call: TRBV30
cdr3_aa: CAWNRGPNTEAFF
cdr3_nt: TGTGCCTGGAACAGGGGGCCTAACACTGAAGCTTTCTTT

clone_size: NA
d_call: NA
j_call: TRBJ1-1
v_call: TRBV11-3
cdr3_aa: CASSLNPGGEAFF
cdr3_nt: TGTGCCAGCAGCTTAAACCCAGGAGGTGAAGCTTTCTTT

clone_size: NA
d_call: TRBD1
j_call: TRBJ1-1
v_call: TRBV19
cdr3_aa: CASTGTGGRTEAFF
cdr3_nt: TGTGCCAGTACCGGAACAGGGGGCCGGACTGAAGCTTTCTTT

clone_size: NA
d_call: NA
j_call: TRBJ2-3
v_call: TRBV9
cdr3_aa: CASSVEGETVSTDTQYF
cdr3_nt: TGTGCCAGCAGCGTAGAGGGGGAGACAGTTAGCACAGATACGCAGTATTTT

clone_size: few
d_call: NA
j_call: TRBJ1-2
v_call: TRBV29-1
cdr3_aa: CSVSGLDGYTF
cdr3_nt: TGCAGCGTCTCAGGGTTAGATGGCTACACCTTC

clone_size: NA
d_call: TRBD1
j_call: TRBJ2-1
v_call: TRBV6-5
cdr3_aa: CASSYSDRDYNEQFF
cdr3_nt: TGTGCCAGCAGTTACTCCGACAGGGATTACAATGAGCAGTTCTTC

clone_size: NA
d_call: TRBD1
j_call: TRBJ1-5
v_call: TRBV19
cdr3_aa: CASSIQGAGNQPQHF
cdr3_nt: TGTGCCAGTAGTATACAGGGGGCGGGGAATCAGCCCCAGCATTTT

clone_size: few
d_call: TRBD1
j_call: TRBJ2-5
v_call: TRBV28
cdr3_aa: CASSLGQGFQETQYF
cdr3_nt: TGTGCCAGCAGTTTGGGACAGGGTTTTCAAGAGACCCAGTACTTC

clone_size: NA
d_call: NA
j_call: TRBJ1-3
v_call: TRBV20-1
cdr3_aa: CSASEGGGNTIYF
cdr3_nt: TGCAGTGCTAGTGAGGGAGGTGGAAACACCATATATTTT

clone_size: NA
d_call: NA
j_call: TRBJ1-6
v_call: TRBV6-1
cdr3_aa: CASSEAMWAANSPLHF
cdr3_nt: TGTGCCAGCAGTGAAGCAATGTGGGCAGCTAATTCACCCCTCCACTTT

clone_size: NA
d_call: NA
j_call: TRBJ2-1
v_call: TRBV10-3
cdr3_aa: CAINGGDSGYNEQFF
cdr3_nt: TGTGCCATCAACGGCGGAGATAGCGGCTACAATGAGCAGTTCTTC

clone_size: NA
d_call: TRBD1
j_call: TRBJ2-1
v_call: TRBV4-1
cdr3_aa: CASSHRTGAYNEQFF
cdr3_nt: TGCGCCAGCAGCCATCGAACAGGGGCCTACAATGAGCAGTTCTTC

clone_size: few
d_call: NA
j_call: TRBJ1-5
v_call: TRBV5-8
cdr3_aa: CASTWDMGQPQHF
cdr3_nt: TGTGCCAGCACCTGGGACATGGGACAGCCCCAGCATTTT

clone_size: once
d_call: NA
j_call: TRBJ1-1
v_call: TRBV6-5
cdr3_aa: CASSSLAGGTEAFF
cdr3_nt: TGTGCCAGCAGTTCCCTAGCGGGAGGAACTGAAGCTTTCTTT

clone_size: few
d_call: NA
j_call: TRBJ1-1
v_call: TRBV30
cdr3_aa: CAWRGPGRAEAFF
cdr3_nt: TGTGCCTGGAGAGGTCCGGGAAGGGCTGAAGCTTTCTTT

clone_size: NA
d_call: NA
j_call: TRBJ1-4
v_call: TRBV2
cdr3_aa: CASSGGGFREKLFF
cdr3_nt: TGTGCCAGCAGTGGGGGGGGGTTCCGGGAAAAACTGTTTTTT

clone_size: once
d_call: NA
j_call: TRBJ2-1
v_call: TRBV7-9
cdr3_aa: CASSLAGALYNEQFF
cdr3_nt: TGTGCCAGCAGCTTAGCCGGTGCTCTCTACAATGAGCAGTTCTTC

clone_size: once
d_call: TRBD2
j_call: TRBJ2-1
v_call: TRBV7-3
cdr3_aa: CASSLPAGGVHEQFF
cdr3_nt: TGTGCCAGCAGCTTACCGGCGGGAGGTGTCCATGAGCAGTTCTTC

clone_size: few
d_call: NA
j_call: TRBJ2-2
v_call: TRBV27
cdr3_aa: CASSLSGTFPGELFF
cdr3_nt: TGTGCCAGCAGTTTATCGGGCACGTTCCCCGGGGAGCTGTTTTTT

clone_size: NA
d_call: NA
j_call: TRBJ1-6
v_call: TRBV27
cdr3_aa: CASSFQEDSPLHF
cdr3_nt: TGTGCCAGCAGTTTTCAGGAGGATTCACCCCTCCACTTT